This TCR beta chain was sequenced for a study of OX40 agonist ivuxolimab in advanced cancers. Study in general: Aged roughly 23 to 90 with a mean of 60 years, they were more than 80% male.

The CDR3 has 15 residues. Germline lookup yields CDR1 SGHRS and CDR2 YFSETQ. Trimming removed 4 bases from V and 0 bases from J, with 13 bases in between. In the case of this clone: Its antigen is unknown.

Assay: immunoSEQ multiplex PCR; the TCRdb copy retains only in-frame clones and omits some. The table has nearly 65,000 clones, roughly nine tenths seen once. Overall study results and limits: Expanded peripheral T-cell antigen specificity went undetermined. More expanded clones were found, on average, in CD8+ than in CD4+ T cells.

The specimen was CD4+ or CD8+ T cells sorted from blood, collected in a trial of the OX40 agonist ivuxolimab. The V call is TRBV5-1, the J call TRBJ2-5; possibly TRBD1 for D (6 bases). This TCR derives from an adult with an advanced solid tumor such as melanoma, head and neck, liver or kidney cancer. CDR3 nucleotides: TGCGCCAGCAGCAAGGGACACCAGTACCAAGAGACCCAGTACTTC. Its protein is CASSKGHQYQETQYF.